Sequencing of this T cell receptor (beta chain) was carried out in a study of vaccination and CD4 T cells after COVID-19. Study-wide results and caveats: SARS-CoV-2-reactive clonotypes showed a nonsignificant median rise from about 20 to 38.

Germline V CDR1 and CDR2: DFQATT, SNEGSKA (reference sequence). This CDR3 has 11 amino acids. The V gene lost 3 bases and the J gene lost 4 bases, with 4 bases spanning the gap. This clonotype was detected a few times. Its specificity is unknown. Sequencing of the DNA from cultured CD4+ T cells was carried out with the Oncomine TCR Beta short-read assay. Genomic DNA was taken out of cultured CD4+ T cells by extraction. One entry per CDR3 protein results from TCRdb running MiXCR on the PCR reads. Of 5,000 or so distinct CDR3 sequences in the sample, around 26% were seen once. Treatment: approximately 9-day PBMC culture with coronavirus spike peptide pools or control peptides (ViraFEST assay). Pre-COVID-19 pandemic sampling (2011-2018) yielded the unexposed donor's CD4+ T cells. From unexposed donors, CD4+ T cells were probed, cells permitting, with SARS-CoV-2 S/N and four cold-coronavirus spikes.

V and J are TRBV20-1 and TRBJ1-5; D remains ambiguous. The specimen sequenced was CD4+ T cells from blood, cultured in vitro. This receptor was obtained from a human donor in good health. This CDR3 is CSARGNQPQHF. The DNA for the CDR3 is TGCAGTGCTAGGGGGAATCAGCCCCAGCATTTT.